Following are 16 T cell receptor beta chains from one sample sequenced in a study of neurological immune-mediated disorders. A single record per CDR3 protein comes from TCRdb applying MiXCR to the 5' RACE reads. The sample gives around 37,000 distinct CDR3 sequences, over 12% of which show up once; over 20% is in the top ten. Sequenced: PBMCs. Receptors originate from a woman aged 45 to 65 with HTLV-1-associated myelopathy (HAM/TSP).

This clonotype has ten or more counts. The chain employs TRBV6-5 and TRBJ1-4, with TRBD1 identical over 12 bases. The ends lost 6 bases at V and 4 bases at J; junction bases unmatched: 6. The CDR3 contains 16 residues. CDR1 and CDR2 (germline): MNHEY, SVGAGI. DNA for the CDR3: TGTGCCAGCAGCCGGGGACAGGGGGCCGTTAATGAAAAACTGTTTTTT. Protein: CASSRGQGAVNEKLFF.

This clonotype is deemed medium-sized. The gene calls are TRBV4-1 and TRBJ2-3; 7 bases align to TRBD2. V lost 4 bases, J lost 5 bases, and 12 bases stayed unmatched. CDR1 and CDR2 (germline): MGHRA, YSYEKL. The CDR3 totals 16 residues. The CDR3, as DNA: TGCGCCAGCAGCCTGACTATCGGACGGGGGGAAGATACGCAGTATTTT. As protein: CASSLTIGRGEDTQYF.

For the CDR3, the DNA is TGTGCCAGCAGTTGGATACAGGGTACTGAAGCTTTCTTT. Translation gives CASSWIQGTEAFF. The chain recombines TRBV12-3 or TRBV12-4 with TRBJ1-1, with a weak D call TRBD1 (6 bases). Trimming removed 4 bases at V and 5 bases at J, with 11 bases between. This CDR3 spans 13 amino acids.

The chain is built from TRBV12-3 or TRBV12-4 and TRBJ1-5; D remains unclear. The CDR3 is made up of 15 amino acids. V lost 4 bases to trimming and J lost 0 bases, with 10 bases between them. CDR3 nucleotide sequence: TGTGCCAGCAGTTCAGGACTTAATAGCAATCAGCCCCAGCATTTT. This gives the protein CASSSGLNSNQPQHF.

The table lists this clonotype with many counts. V gene TRBV2 combines with J gene TRBJ1-5; 9 bases fit TRBD1. This CDR3 has 14 amino acids. Germline CDR1 SNHLY, CDR2 FYNNEI. J was trimmed by 5 bases and V by 7 bases; bases with no gene match: 6. CDR3 protein: CASTGTGIDQPQHF. The CDR3, as DNA: TGTGCCAGCACGGGGACAGGGATCGATCAGCCCCAGCATTTT.

This clonotype was seen at least ten times. The chain is built from TRBV3-1 and TRBJ1-2; D might be TRBD1 (5 bases). The CDR3 covers 13 residues. CDR1 and CDR2 (germline): LGHDT, YNNKEL (reference sequence). The V and J ends lost 4 bases and 4 bases respectively, with 10 bases between them. CDR3 in DNA: TGTGCCAGCAGCCTCGGGGCGGTCTATGGCTACACCTTC. This codes for CASSLGAVYGYTF. The full variable domain, its missing parts supplied by reference TRBV3-1 and TRBJ1-2, is DTAVSQTPKYLVTQMGNDKSIKCEQNLGHDTMYWYKQDSKKFLKIMFSYNNKELIINETVPNRFSPKSPDKAHLNLHINSLELGDSAVYFCASSLGAVYGYTFGSGTRLTVV.

This clonotype was found many times. This may be a read error, as it is one base from a much larger clone. This chain links TRBV5-1 with TRBJ2-7; D is unresolved. Germline CDR1 and CDR2: SGHRS and YFSETQ. The CDR3 loop spans 14 amino acids. CDR3 bases: TGCGCCAGCAACTTGTCTTCGACCGTCTACGAGCAGTACTTC. Protein product: CASNLSSTVYEQYF.

In this sample, this clonotype turned up a few times. V is TRBV5-8 and J is TRBJ1-1; unclear D gene. The CDR3 is 13 amino acids. The V gene's germline CDR1 is SGHTS and CDR2 YDEGEE. Trimming took off 4 bases at V and 3 bases at J, with 10 bases between the two ends. CDR3 bases: TGTGCCAGCAGCCCCAACCAGTACACTGAAGCTTTCTTT. It translates to CASSPNQYTEAFF.

This sequence joins TRBV2 and TRBJ2-2, with D unclear. CDR1 and CDR2 (germline): SNHLY, FYNNEI. V was clipped by 6 bases and J by 4 bases, with 27 bases between them. CDR3 length: 19 amino acids. CDR3 nucleotide sequence: TGTGCCAGCAGCGAGACGACTCCGGGCTCCATAGTGGGCACCGGGGAGCTGTTTTTT. This translates into CASSETTPGSIVGTGELFF.

The chain links TRBV27 to TRBJ2-1, with 7 bases matching TRBD2. Germline CDR1 MNHEY, CDR2 SMNVEV (reference sequence). The CDR3 extends over 16 amino acids. V trimming: 1 base; J trimming: 1 base; junction bases outside the gene matches: 4. Here the CDR3 reads CASSLLTSASYNEQFF. The CDR3 nucleotides are TGTGCCAGCAGTTTATTAACTAGCGCATCCTACAATGAGCAGTTCTTC.

The V and J genes are TRBV25-1 and TRBJ2-7; D perhaps matches TRBD1 (5 bases). Trimming pared 2 bases from V and 2 bases from J, leaving 10 bases between. This CDR3 is built from 14 residues. Germline V lookup: CDR1 MGHDK, CDR2 SYGVNS. The chain's CDR3 is CASSEQGSAYEQYF. The CDR3 DNA reads TGTGCCAGCAGTGAACAGGGTTCGGCCTACGAGCAGTACTTC.

At least ten counts were recorded for this clonotype. The chain links TRBV20-1 to TRBJ2-7; perhaps TRBD2 as D (5 bases). The V gene lost 3 bases and the J gene lost 3 bases, with 9 bases spanning the gap. This CDR3 region has 12 residues. Germline V gene data show CDR1 as DFQATT and CDR2 as SNEGSKA (reference sequence). The CDR3 loop reads CSARQGSYEQYF. The CDR3, as DNA: TGCAGTGCTAGGCAAGGGAGCTACGAGCAGTACTTC.

This clonotype occurred many times. This chain uses TRBV12-3 or TRBV12-4 with TRBJ1-1; TRBD1 aligns across 9 bases. V dropped 3 bases and J dropped 1; count of bases not matched to a gene: 3. CDR3 length: 15 amino acids. The CDR3 region has the DNA TGTGCCAGCAGTTTTGAGACAGGGGGGAACACTGAAGCTTTCTTT. It yields the protein CASSFETGGNTEAFF.

This clonotype was counted at least ten times. The rearrangement uses TRBV5-1 and TRBJ2-2; possibly TRBD1 for D (6 bases). The CDR3 has 15 residues. V shed 5 bases and J shed 1 base, with 12 bases lying between them. Germline V gene sequence: CDR1 SGHRS, CDR2 YFSETQ. CDR3 in DNA: TGCGCCAGCAGTCGGGAAGGGGGGAACACCGGGGAGCTGTTTTTT. The encoded protein is CASSREGGNTGELFF.

A few counts support this clonotype. This chain links TRBV2 with TRBJ1-5; D gene ambiguous. CDR3 length equals 14 residues. CDR1 SNHLY and CDR2 FYNNEI come from the germline V gene. Trimming cost V 4 bases and J 3 bases, with 10 bases left between them. CDR3: CASSVGQVNQPQHF. The CDR3 nucleotides read TGTGCCAGCAGTGTAGGTCAGGTCAATCAGCCCCAGCATTTT.

This clonotype was recorded at least ten times. This chain uses TRBV2 with TRBJ1-3, with D uncertain. Germline V gene lookup returns CDR1 SNHLY and CDR2 FYNNEI. V was pared by 3 bases and J by 4 bases, with 10 bases between. CDR3 size: 14 residues. CDR3 sequence reads: CASSDGVLGNTIYF. In nucleotides, the CDR3 is TGTGCCAGCAGTGACGGGGTTTTGGGAAACACCATATATTTT.